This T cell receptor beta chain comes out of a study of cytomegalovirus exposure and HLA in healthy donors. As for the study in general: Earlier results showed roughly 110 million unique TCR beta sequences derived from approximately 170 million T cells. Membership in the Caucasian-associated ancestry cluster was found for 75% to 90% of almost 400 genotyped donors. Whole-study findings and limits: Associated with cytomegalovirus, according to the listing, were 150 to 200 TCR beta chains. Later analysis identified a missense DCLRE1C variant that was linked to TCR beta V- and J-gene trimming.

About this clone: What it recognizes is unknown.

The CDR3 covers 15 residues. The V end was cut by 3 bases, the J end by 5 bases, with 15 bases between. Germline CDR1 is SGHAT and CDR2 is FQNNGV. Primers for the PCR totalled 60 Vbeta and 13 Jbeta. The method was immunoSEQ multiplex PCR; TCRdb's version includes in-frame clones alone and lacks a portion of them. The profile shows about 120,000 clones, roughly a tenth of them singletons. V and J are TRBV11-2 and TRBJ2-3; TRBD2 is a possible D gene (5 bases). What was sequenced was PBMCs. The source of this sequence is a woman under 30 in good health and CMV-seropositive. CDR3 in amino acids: CASSFEGYRVDTQYF. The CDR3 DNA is TGTGCCAGCAGCTTCGAGGGATACCGTGTAGATACGCAGTATTTT.